The rows below give T cell receptor beta chains drawn from one sample of a study of blood T cell repertoires in COVID-19. Sequenced by immunoSEQ multiplex PCR; TCRdb stores in-frame clones only, minus some. Among some 240,000 clones listed, 70% to 90% were seen once. Sequencing used PBMCs or T cells enriched from blood (not recorded which). These receptors were taken from a woman between 50 and 59 years old who had been exposed to COVID-19. Each CDR3 is given with its conserved first and last residue. The D gene is left open where the match is weak. For some rows the clone size is stated as once, few or many, or as a class when expanded; others skip it.

d_call	v_call	j_call	clone_size	cdr3_nt	cdr3_aa
.	TRBV29-1	TRBJ2-5	many	TGCAGCGTTGATGGACTGAGAGAGACCCAGTACTTC	CSVDGLRETQYF
.	TRBV3-1/TRBV3-2	TRBJ1-2	.	TGTGCCAGCAGCCCACGACCGGGAGGCTATGGCTACACCTTC	CASSPRPGGYGYTF
TRBD1	TRBV13	TRBJ1-2	.	TGTGCCAGCACCCAGGGACAGGGATCCGGCTACACCTTC	CASTQGQGSGYTF
TRBD1	TRBV28	TRBJ1-2	.	TGTGCCAGCAGTGTAACAGGGGAAGGCTACACCTTC	CASSVTGEGYTF
.	TRBV27	TRBJ2-5	.	TGTGCCAGCAGCCTGGCAGGGGCAGGCCAAGAGACCCAGTACTTC	CASSLAGAGQETQYF
.	TRBV6-1	TRBJ1-2	.	TGTGCCAGCAGTGAAGGACGGGGATGGGGCTACACCTTC	CASSEGRGWGYTF
.	TRBV14	TRBJ2-7	.	TGTGCCAGCAGCCGGCACGCGGAGTCCTACGAGCAGTACTTC	CASSRHAESYEQYF
.	TRBV9	TRBJ1-4	.	TGTGCCAGCAGCCCCGGTCCTAATACAGGGATAACTAATGAAAAACTGTTTTTT	CASSPGPNTGITNEKLFF
TRBD2	TRBV9	TRBJ2-3	.	TGTGCCAGCAGCGCAACTTCTAGCGGGGACTTAGGGGATACGCAGTATTTT	CASSATSSGDLGDTQYF
.	TRBV2	TRBJ1-3	.	TGTGCCAGCAACCCAGACTCTGGAAACACCATATATTTT	CASNPDSGNTIYF
.	TRBV18	TRBJ2-7	.	TGTGCCAGCTCACCAATCCGAGGGTCCTACGAGCAGTACTTC	CASSPIRGSYEQYF
TRBD1	TRBV29-1	TRBJ1-1	.	TGCAGCGCCAGGGGGCAGGGGACTGAAGCTTTCTTT	CSARGQGTEAFF
.	TRBV28	TRBJ2-1	.	TGTGCCAGTCATCCTTTGACAGGCCTCTCAAACAATGAGCAGTTCTTC	CASHPLTGLSNNEQFF
.	TRBV7-6	TRBJ2-2	.	TGTGCCAGCAGCTTAGCCGGGGGAGGCGGGGAGCTGTTTTTT	CASSLAGGGGELFF
TRBD1	TRBV3-1/TRBV3-2	TRBJ2-6	.	TGTGCCAGCAGCCAAAAAGCGACAGGGGTAGGGGCCAACGTCCTGACTTTC	CASSQKATGVGANVLTF
.	TRBV27	TRBJ2-3	.	TGTGCCAGCCGAGGGGGGGTACAAGATACGCAGTATTTT	CASRGGVQDTQYF
TRBD2	TRBV7-2	TRBJ2-7	.	TGTGCCAGCAGCTTAGCTGTCAGCGGGGGGGCCTATCTCTCCTACGAGCAGTACTTC	CASSLAVSGGAYLSYEQYF
.	TRBV5-6	TRBJ2-3	.	TGTGCCAGCAGCTTGGCAGGCTGGACAGATACGCAGTATTTT	CASSLAGWTDTQYF
.	TRBV3-1/TRBV3-2	TRBJ1-1	.	TGTGCCAGCAGCTGGGGGGGCTCTGAAGCTTTCTTT	CASSWGGSEAFF
TRBD1	TRBV2	TRBJ1-6	.	TGTGCCAGCAGTGGCCTTCCAAAGGGGGCGGGGAGTTCACCCCTCCACTTT	CASSGLPKGAGSSPLHF
TRBD1	TRBV6-6	TRBJ1-1	once	TGTGCCAGCAGGAAAACAGGGGGAATGAACACTGAAGCTTTCTTT	CASRKTGGMNTEAFF
.	TRBV25-1	TRBJ1-3	once	TGTGCCAGCAGTGTTTCCGGGGGAAACACCATATATTTT	CASSVSGGNTIYF
.	TRBV9	TRBJ1-1	.	TGTGCCAGCAGCCCTCGACCCCCAAGGGACTTAGGGAACACTGAAGCTTTCTTT	CASSPRPPRDLGNTEAFF
TRBD2	TRBV10-3	TRBJ2-7	.	TGTGCCACCCGGGGGAGGGTATCCTACGAGCAGTACTTC	CATRGRVSYEQYF
TRBD2	TRBV2	TRBJ2-5	.	TGTGCCAGCAGTGAATTAAGCGGGGGGACTAAGAGAACCCAGTACTTC	CASSELSGGTKRTQYF
.	TRBV15	TRBJ2-4	many	TGTGCCACCAGCGGGAGGGCAGGGGACTCCAAAAACATTCAGTACTTC	CATSGRAGDSKNIQYF
TRBD2	TRBV29-1	TRBJ2-5	.	TGCAGCGTTGCGACTAGCGGGGTACAAGAGACCCAGTACTTC	CSVATSGVQETQYF
.	TRBV7-9	TRBJ2-2	few	TGTGCCAGCCGCACCGAGGGGACTGCGAACACCGGGGAGCTGTTTTTT	CASRTEGTANTGELFF
TRBD2	TRBV2	TRBJ2-1	.	TGTGCCAGCAGCAGTGGGAGAGCGGGGGGCTACAATGAGCAGTTCTTC	CASSSGRAGGYNEQFF
.	TRBV25-1	TRBJ2-3	.	TGTGCCAGCAGTGATCCCCGTACAGGGCTAGGTACGCAGTATTTT	CASSDPRTGLGTQYF
.	TRBV6-5	TRBJ1-3	.	TGTGCCACCAGGGCAGGTGGAAACACCATATATTTT	CATRAGGNTIYF
.	TRBV10-3	TRBJ1-1	.	TGTGCCATCAGTGAGTCCGGCGGTGGGAGGGCTTTCTTT	CAISESGGGRAFF
TRBD1	TRBV10-3	TRBJ1-5	.	TGTGCCATCAGTGAGTCGGACAGGGGCAATCAGCCCCAGCATTTT	CAISESDRGNQPQHF
TRBD2	TRBV18	TRBJ2-1	.	TGTGCCAGCTCACCATCAGCGGGGGGGCGTCCGTTCTTC	CASSPSAGGRPFF
.	TRBV4-1	TRBJ2-2	once	TGCGCCAGCAGCCATCCCCCGGGAAGTAACACCGGGGAGCTGTTTTTT	CASSHPPGSNTGELFF
TRBD1	TRBV7-9	TRBJ1-2	.	TGTGCCAGCACCATAGGGACAGGTCCCTATGGCTACACCTTC	CASTIGTGPYGYTF
TRBD1	TRBV5-1	TRBJ1-3	.	TGCGCCAGCAGCTTCGGGGACAGGGTCACTGGAAACACCATATATTTT	CASSFGDRVTGNTIYF
.	TRBV28	TRBJ2-7	once	TGTGCCAGCAGTCCTGGACGGGACTACGAGCAGTACTTC	CASSPGRDYEQYF
.	TRBV3-1/TRBV3-2	TRBJ2-1	.	TGTGCCAGCACCCAACGGTGGGGGCTATCCTACAATGAGCAGTTCTTC	CASTQRWGLSYNEQFF
.	TRBV6-5	TRBJ1-2	.	TGTGCCAGCACGGGCAGGGGCAGCTATGGCTACACCTTC	CASTGRGSYGYTF
.	TRBV5-8	TRBJ1-4	.	TGTGCCAGCAGCTCTACAGGGCTCCGGAATGAAAAACTGTTTTTT	CASSSTGLRNEKLFF
.	TRBV10-3	TRBJ1-2	.	TGTGCCATCAGTGAAGGGAAGGGATCGGGAAACTATGGCTACACCTTC	CAISEGKGSGNYGYTF